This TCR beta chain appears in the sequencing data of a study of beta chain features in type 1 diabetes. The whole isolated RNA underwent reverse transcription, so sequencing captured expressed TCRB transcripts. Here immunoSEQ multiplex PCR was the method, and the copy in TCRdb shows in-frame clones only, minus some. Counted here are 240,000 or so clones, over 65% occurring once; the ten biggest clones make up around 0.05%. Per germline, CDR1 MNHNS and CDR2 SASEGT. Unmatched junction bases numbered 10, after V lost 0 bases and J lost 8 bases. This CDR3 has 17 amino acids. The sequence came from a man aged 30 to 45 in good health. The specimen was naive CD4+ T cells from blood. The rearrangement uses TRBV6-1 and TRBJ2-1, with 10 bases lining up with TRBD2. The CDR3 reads CASSEALASGSRDEQFF. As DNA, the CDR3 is TGTGCCAGCAGTGAAGCGCTGGCTAGCGGGAGTAGGGATGAGCAGTTCTTC.